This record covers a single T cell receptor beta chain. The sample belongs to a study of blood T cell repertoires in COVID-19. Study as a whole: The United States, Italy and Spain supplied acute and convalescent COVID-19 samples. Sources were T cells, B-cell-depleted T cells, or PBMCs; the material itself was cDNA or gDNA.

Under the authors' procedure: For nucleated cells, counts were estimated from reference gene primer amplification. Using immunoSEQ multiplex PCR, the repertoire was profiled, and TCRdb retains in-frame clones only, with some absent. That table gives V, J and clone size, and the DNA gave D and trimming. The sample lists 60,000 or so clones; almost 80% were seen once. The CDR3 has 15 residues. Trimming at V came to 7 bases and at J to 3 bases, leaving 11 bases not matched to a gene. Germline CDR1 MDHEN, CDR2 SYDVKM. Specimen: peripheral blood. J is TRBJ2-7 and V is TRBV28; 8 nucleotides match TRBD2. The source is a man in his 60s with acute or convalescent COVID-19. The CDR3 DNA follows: TGTGCCAGCAACCTCGGAGACGGGAGGGTCTACGAGCAGTACTTC. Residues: CASNLGDGRVYEQYF.